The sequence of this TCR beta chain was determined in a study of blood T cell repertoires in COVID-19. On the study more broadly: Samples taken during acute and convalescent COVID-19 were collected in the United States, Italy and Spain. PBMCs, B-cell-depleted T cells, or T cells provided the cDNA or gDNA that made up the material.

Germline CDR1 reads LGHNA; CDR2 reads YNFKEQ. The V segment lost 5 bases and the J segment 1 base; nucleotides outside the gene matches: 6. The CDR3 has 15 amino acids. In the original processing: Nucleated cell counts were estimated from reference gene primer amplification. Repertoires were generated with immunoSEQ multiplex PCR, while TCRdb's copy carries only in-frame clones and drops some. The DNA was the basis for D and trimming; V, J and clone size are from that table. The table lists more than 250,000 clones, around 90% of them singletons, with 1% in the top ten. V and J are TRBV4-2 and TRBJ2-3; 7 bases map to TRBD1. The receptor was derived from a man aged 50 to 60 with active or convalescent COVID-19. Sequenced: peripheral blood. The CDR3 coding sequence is TGTGCCAGCAGCGCCACCGGGACAGGCACAGATACGCAGTATTTT. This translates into CASSATGTGTDTQYF.